The 28 T cell receptor beta chains below were found in one sample sequenced in a study of early T cells in non-severe SARS-CoV-2 infection. One entry per CDR3 protein results from TCRdb running MiXCR on the 5' RACE reads. The repertoire has 46,000 or so distinct CDR3 sequences, 7% to 8% of them found once; the top ten carry under 9.5%. The sequenced material came from whole blood. Source of these receptors: an adult who was a healthcare worker with PCR-confirmed SARS-CoV-2 infection or an uninfected control (not recorded which).

This clonotype was detected only a few times. The rearrangement uses TRBV30 and TRBJ2-5; 8 nucleotides align to TRBD2. The CDR3 has 16 amino acids. The junction had 14 bases not matched to a gene; V was cut back by 6 bases and J by 2 bases. Looked up from germline, CDR1 is GTSNPN and CDR2 is SVGIG (reference sequence). For the CDR3, the DNA is TGTGCCTGTGCGGGTCGGGCGGGGGGTTCTCAAGAGACCCAGTACTTC. Translation gives CACAGRAGGSQETQYF.

This clonotype was recorded at least ten times. The chain has TRBV18 and TRBJ1-1, with unresolved D. CDR1 and CDR2 (germline): KGHSH, LQKENI. This CDR3 contains 16 residues. The ends were cut back, 3 bases at V and 1 base at J, with 15 bases in the middle. The CDR3 DNA sequence: TGTGCCAGCTCACCCCCAGGTAGTTTGCGGAACACTGAAGCTTTCTTT. As protein: CASSPPGSLRNTEAFF.

This clonotype has at least ten counts. The chain combines TRBV7-6 with TRBJ1-5; a weak D match, TRBD1 (5 bases). Deletions cut 5 bases from V and 5 bases from J, with 10 bases between. Germline V gene data show CDR1 as SGHVS and CDR2 as FNYEAQ. This CDR3 region has 13 residues. In DNA form, the CDR3 reads TGTGCCAGCAGCCCGACAGAAGATCAGCCCCAGCATTTT. It translates to CASSPTEDQPQHF.

This clonotype was counted ten times or more. V gene TRBV11-2 combines with J gene TRBJ2-1; D is perhaps TRBD2 (5 bases). The V end was cut by 1 base, the J end by 5 bases, with 6 bases between. Germline V gives CDR1 SGHAT, CDR2 FQNNGV. This CDR3 contains 13 residues. The CDR3 DNA is TGTGCCAGCAGCTTAGTCGGGAACAATGAGCAGTTCTTC. Residues: CASSLVGNNEQFF.

This clonotype occurred many times. This sequence joins TRBV6-5 and TRBJ2-6, with D perhaps matching TRBD2 (6 bases). The CDR3 sequence is 18 residues long. V gave up 2 bases and J gave up 2 bases, with 16 bases separating them. Germline CDR1 MNHEY, CDR2 SVGAGI. CDR3 amino acids: CASSYRSGTATGANVLTF. Written as DNA, the CDR3 is TGTGCCAGCAGTTACAGGTCGGGGACTGCAACTGGGGCCAACGTCCTGACTTTC.

This clonotype was seen a few times. At one of its ends the junction is not consistent with the germline gene, which may arise from a read error. The chain carries TRBV18 and TRBJ2-5; D ambiguous. The germline V gene has CDR1 KGHSH and CDR2 LQKENI. The CDR3 has 14 residues. CDR3 region: CVSSPTPTQETQYF. The CDR3 DNA sequence: TGTGTCAGCTCACCTACACCGACTCAAGAGACCCAGTACTTC.

Comment on this clonotype: Mismatch with germline at one junction end may stem from a read error. The V and J genes are TRBV12-3 or TRBV12-4 and TRBJ2-1; weak D call: TRBD1 (5 bases). There are 11 residues in the CDR3. The DNA for the CDR3 is TGTGCCAGCAGTTTAGGAACAGGTTCCCTTTTC. Its translation: CASSLGTGSLF.

This clonotype came up a few times. The chain employs TRBV10-3 and TRBJ2-3, with D unclear. V lost 3 bases and J 0 bases, leaving 10 bases between the germline ends. CDR1 and CDR2 (germline): ENHRY, SYGVKD. The CDR3 is made up of 15 amino acids. CDR3 bases: TGTGCCATCAGTGAAGGGCCTTCTAGCACAGATACGCAGTATTTT. It specifies CAISEGPSSTDTQYF.

The V gene is TRBV7-2, the J gene TRBJ1-5, with no clear D. The length of the CDR3 is 13 residues. Germline V gene sequence: CDR1 SGHTA, CDR2 FQGNSA. The V gene lost 5 bases and the J gene lost 5 bases, with 10 bases spanning the gap. CDR3 in amino acids: CASSPSGDQPQHF. The CDR3 DNA is TGTGCCAGCAGCCCCAGCGGGGATCAGCCCCAGCATTTT.

V is TRBV7-2 and J is TRBJ2-3; tentatively, D is TRBD2 (5 bases). V lost 5 bases and J lost 5, with 11 bases in between. CDR1 and CDR2 from the germline V gene are SGHTA and FQGNSA. The CDR3 length is 13 residues. CDR3 in DNA: TGTGCCAGCAGCCCCCGAGGGCGAGATACGCAGTATTTT. Protein product: CASSPRGRDTQYF.

The chain employs TRBV20-1 and TRBJ1-5; 8 bases fit TRBD1. The CDR3 runs to 17 residues. The trim removed 0 bases at V and 1 base at J, leaving 8 bases unmatched. Looked up from germline, CDR1 is DFQATT and CDR2 is SNEGSKA (reference sequence). The CDR3 here is CSARERRGLGSNQPQHF. The DNA for the CDR3 is TGCAGTGCTAGAGAACGCAGGGGGCTCGGGAGCAATCAGCCCCAGCATTTT.

This clonotype was detected many times. The chain recombines TRBV20-1 with TRBJ2-1; 8 positions match TRBD2. CDR3 length: 15 residues. Germline CDR1 DFQATT, CDR2 SNEGSKA (reference sequence). V dropped 0 bases and J dropped 6; count of bases not matched to a gene: 7. This chain's CDR3 is CSARDIAGPFNEQFF. The CDR3 nucleotides read TGCAGTGCTAGAGATATAGCGGGGCCGTTCAATGAGCAGTTCTTC.

This clonotype was counted ten times or more. The J gene is TRBJ1-5, the V gene TRBV5-8; no clear D. This CDR3 spans 17 amino acids. V lost 4 bases and J lost 7, with 24 bases in between. Germline-derived CDR1 and CDR2 are SGHTS and YDEGEE. CDR3 in DNA: TGTGCCAGCAGCGATCAGACATTCAAGGAGCGCACGCAGCCCCAGCATTTT. Amino acid sequence: CASSDQTFKERTQPQHF. Together with reference TRBV5-8 and TRBJ1-5, the CDR3 gives the full variable domain: EAGVTQSPTHLIKTRGQQATLRCSPISGHTSVYWYQQALGLGLQFLLWYDEGEERNRGNFPPRFSGRQFPNYSSELNVNALELEDSALYLCASSDQTFKERTQPQHFGDGTRLSIL.

This chain uses TRBV2 with TRBJ1-5; D possibly corresponds to TRBD1 (5 bases). Germline V gives CDR1 SNHLY, CDR2 FYNNEI. The germline V and J ends were trimmed by 7 bases and 6 bases, with 13 bases remaining between them. This CDR3 region has 13 residues. The CDR3 DNA reads as TGTGCCAGCATGCAGGGCGGCGGTCAGCCCCAGCATTTT. It yields the protein CASMQGGGQPQHF.

This clonotype appeared a few times. In DNA, the CDR3 is TGTGCCAGCAGCCTGGGCCGGACAGGAAACCTCCCCACTGAAGCTTTCTTT. Encoded protein: CASSLGRTGNLPTEAFF. The V gene is TRBV5-5, the J gene TRBJ1-1, with 7 bases fitting TRBD1. CDR1 and CDR2 from the germline V gene are SGHKS and YYEKEE (reference sequence). The CDR3 runs to 17 residues. The ends lost 4 bases at V and 4 bases at J; junction bases unmatched: 16.

The chain employs TRBV12-3 or TRBV12-4 and TRBJ2-3; no clear D gene. The CDR3 is made up of 11 amino acids. V dropped 4 bases and J dropped 7 bases, with 6 bases sitting between them. This CDR3 is CASSSHHTQYF. The CDR3 DNA is TGTGCCAGCAGTTCCCATCATACGCAGTATTTT.

This clonotype appeared a few times. The V call is TRBV15, the J call TRBJ2-7, with D possibly being TRBD1 or TRBD2 (6 bases each). Germline values: CDR1 LNHNV, CDR2 YYDKDF (reference sequence). The CDR3 runs 13 residues. Trimming cost V 6 bases and J 4 bases, with 13 bases left between them. CDR3 amino acids: CATSGGGRYEQYF. In DNA form, the CDR3 reads TGTGCCACCAGTGGAGGGGGTCGGTACGAGCAGTACTTC.

The gene calls are TRBV5-8 and TRBJ2-2; the D is unclear. Trimming took 4 bases from V and 0 from J, leaving 7 bases between them. The CDR3 sequence is 14 residues long. Germline CDR1 reads SGHTS; CDR2 reads YDEGEE. The DNA for the CDR3 is TGTGCCAGCAGCCGCCGCCCGAACACCGGGGAGCTGTTTTTT. This gives the protein CASSRRPNTGELFF.

Many counts were recorded for this clonotype. V usage is TRBV5-1 and J usage is TRBJ2-7; D gene ambiguous. V shed 3 bases and J shed 2 bases, with 18 bases lying between them. Germline CDR1 and CDR2: SGHRS and YFSETQ. The CDR3 totals 16 residues. The CDR3 reads CASSSAPSDQTYEQYF. In DNA, the CDR3 is TGCGCCAGCAGCTCGGCTCCGTCCGATCAAACCTACGAGCAGTACTTC.

This clonotype showed up many times. The genes are TRBV12-5 and TRBJ2-2; no definite D call. The CDR3 is 16 residues long. Germline CDR1 LGHNT, CDR2 FRNRAP. The germline V and J ends were trimmed by 0 bases and 2 bases, with 10 bases remaining between them. CDR3 in DNA: TGTGCTAGTGGTTTGGTAGTTGGGAAAAACACCGGGGAGCTGTTTTTT. Translating gives CASGLVVGKNTGELFF.

In its sample, this clonotype was seen a few times. CDR3 bases: TGCAGTGCCCCTCAAGTCGGTTTCAGTCAAGAGACCCAGTACTTC. This encodes CSAPQVGFSQETQYF. The chain employs TRBV20-1 and TRBJ2-5, with D unclear. The V end lost 6 bases, the J end lost 2 bases, and 19 bases lay between the germline ends. This CDR3 spans 15 amino acids. Germline V gene data show CDR1 as DFQATT and CDR2 as SNEGSKA (reference sequence).

Of note for this clonotype: This may come from a read error, since a much larger clone is one base off. This chain connects TRBV29-1 to TRBJ2-3; D is ambiguous. The V and J ends lost 6 bases and 3 bases respectively, with 10 bases between them. Per the germline V gene, CDR1 is SQVTM and CDR2 is ANQGSEA. The CDR3 contains 12 residues. CDR3 amino acids: CSVLIGTDTQYF. The DNA for the CDR3 is TGCAGCGTCCTGATAGGGACAGATACGCAGTATTTT.

This clonotype was detected ten times or more. The chain combines TRBV29-1 with TRBJ1-1; D remains unclear. This CDR3 has 11 residues. V was trimmed by 7 bases and J by 2 bases, leaving 8 bases between them. Germline loops: CDR1 SQVTM, CDR2 ANQGSEA. The CDR3 region is CSATHNTEAFF. The CDR3 bases are TGCAGCGCTACACATAACACTGAAGCTTTCTTT. The full variable domain, its missing parts supplied by reference TRBV29-1 and TRBJ1-1, is SAVISQKPSRDICQRGTSLTIQCQVDSQVTMMFWYRQQPGQSLTLIATANQGSEATYESGFVIDKFPISRPNLTFSTLTVSNMSPEDSSIYLCSATHNTEAFFGQGTRLTVV.

The chain has TRBV29-1 and TRBJ2-5, with 9 bases matching TRBD2. The CDR3 contains 14 residues. Trimming removed 0 bases from V and 4 bases from J; junction bases left unmatched: 3. From germline, CDR1 is SQVTM and CDR2 ANQGSEA. Here the CDR3 reads CSVEERGGRETQYF. CDR3 nucleotide sequence: TGCAGCGTTGAAGAGCGGGGGGGCCGAGAGACCCAGTACTTC.

CDR3 nucleotide sequence: TGTGCCAGCAGTTTAGGCCTAGCGGGCCCTCCCTACGAGCAGTACTTC. Translation gives CASSLGLAGPPYEQYF. The J gene is TRBJ2-7, the V gene TRBV27; 8 positions agree with TRBD2. Germline CDR1 and CDR2: MNHEY and SMNVEV (reference sequence). This CDR3 is built from 16 residues. After removal of 2 bases from V and 2 bases from J, the junction contained 8 bases not matched to a gene.

This clonotype was seen many times. The chain has TRBV12-3 or TRBV12-4 and TRBJ2-3, with no clear D. The CDR3 spans 13 residues. V was shortened by 4 bases and J by 2 bases, with 7 bases between the two germline ends. The CDR3 sequence is CASSSPNTDTQYF. The CDR3 nucleotides are TGTGCCAGCAGTTCACCAAACACAGATACGCAGTATTTT.

Concerning this clonotype itself: It is likely a read error, because the conserved phenylalanine at the end of the CDR3 is missing. The DNA is omitted, as the CDR3 cannot be located on it reliably, and the CDR3 follows TCRdb's listing. The CDR3 sequence: CASSLGGLPG. The chain couples TRBV5-1 to TRBJ2-4; the tabulated D call, TRBD2, remains unverified against the DNA. The CDR3 numbers 10 amino acids, ends counted. Per germline, CDR1 SGHRS and CDR2 YFSETQ.

In nucleotides, the CDR3 is TGTGCCAGTAGTATAGACCCGGGACTGGAAGCTTTCTTT. Protein product: CASSIDPGLEAFF. The rearrangement joins TRBV19 to TRBJ1-1; perhaps TRBD1 as D (5 bases). V was cut by 0 bases and J by 8 bases, with 10 bases left in between. Germline V lookup: CDR1 LNHDA, CDR2 SQIVND (reference sequence). CDR3 length equals 13 residues.